A single sample gave rise to the 21 T cell receptor beta chains below, sequenced in a study of cytomegalovirus exposure and HLA in healthy donors. The primer mix had 60 Vbeta and 13 Jbeta primers. Clones were read by immunoSEQ multiplex PCR, and TCRdb kept only the in-frame ones, dropping some. In the table there are 80,000 to 95,000 clones, approximately 63% of which are singletons. Sequenced: PBMCs. Receptors originate from a woman in her twenties or thirties in good health and CMV-seronegative.

This chain links TRBV27 with TRBJ2-7; weak D call: TRBD2 (6 bases). The CDR3 is 13 amino acids. Germline-derived CDR1 and CDR2 are MNHEY and SMNVEV (reference sequence). The ends were cut back, 8 bases at V and 4 bases at J, with 15 bases in the middle. CDR3 amino acids: CASGGTVTYEQYF. CDR3 coding DNA: TGTGCCAGCGGCGGGACGGTGACTTACGAGCAGTACTTC.

The chain uses TRBV5-1 and TRBJ2-1, with 7 bases aligning to TRBD2. Looked up from germline, CDR1 is SGHRS and CDR2 is YFSETQ. V shed 0 bases, J shed 4 bases, and the junction held 10 bases outside the gene matches. This CDR3 comprises 17 residues. The CDR3 here is CASSLVPSGKPYNEQFF. DNA of the CDR3: TGCGCCAGCAGCTTGGTGCCTAGCGGAAAACCTTACAATGAGCAGTTCTTC.

CDR3 bases: TGTGCCAGCAGCTTAGGTAGCCAGGGGGCCAGGAATGGCTACACCTTC. Its protein is CASSLGSQGARNGYTF. The chain recombines TRBV7-9 with TRBJ1-2; 8 nucleotides match TRBD1. Trimming removed 1 base from V and 6 bases from J; junction bases left unmatched: 10. From germline, CDR1 is SEHNR and CDR2 FQNEAQ (reference sequence). The CDR3 length is 16 residues.

This clone came up a few times. The rearrangement joins TRBV28 to TRBJ2-7; D is perhaps TRBD1 (5 bases). From germline, CDR1 is MDHEN and CDR2 SYDVKM. The CDR3 has 16 amino acids. V shed 5 bases and J shed 2 bases, with 19 bases lying between them. Written as DNA, the CDR3 is TGTGCCAGCAGTCGAGAGTTTATGGGGCGCGCCTACGAGCAGTACTTC. It specifies CASSREFMGRAYEQYF.

This chain connects TRBV10-3 to TRBJ1-4; the match to TRBD1 covers 10 bases. Trimming at V came to 2 bases and at J to 7 bases, leaving 4 bases not matched to a gene. CDR1 ENHRY and CDR2 SYGVKD come from the germline V gene. The CDR3 runs 15 residues. The CDR3 sequence is CAISENGDRGEKLFF. The DNA for the CDR3 is TGTGCCATCAGTGAGAACGGGGACAGGGGTGAAAAACTGTTTTTT.

The chain employs TRBV28 and TRBJ2-5; D is ambiguous. V gave up 2 bases and J gave up 5 bases, with 9 bases separating them. There are 13 residues in the CDR3. Germline V gives CDR1 MDHEN, CDR2 SYDVKM. The CDR3 sequence: CASSLELWETQYF. CDR3 nucleotide sequence: TGTGCCAGCAGTTTAGAACTGTGGGAGACCCAGTACTTC.

This rearrangement joins TRBV6-4 to TRBJ2-2, with D possibly being TRBD1 (6 bases). V gave up 2 bases and J gave up 1 base, with 14 bases separating them. Germline V gene data show CDR1 as MRHNA and CDR2 as SNTAGT. The length of the CDR3 is 17 residues. CDR3 sequence reads: CASSDPKRQENTGELFF. In DNA form, the CDR3 reads TGTGCCAGCAGTGACCCCAAGCGACAGGAGAACACCGGGGAGCTGTTTTTT.

The gene calls are TRBV9 and TRBJ2-1, with a weak D call TRBD2 (5 bases). Germline V lookup: CDR1 SGDLS, CDR2 YYNGEE. The CDR3 covers 19 residues. V lost 1 base, J lost 6 bases, and 26 bases lay in between. The CDR3 here is CASSVTLSSRTPLGNEQFF. CDR3 sequence (DNA): TGTGCCAGCAGCGTAACCCTCTCGTCCCGGACTCCGTTGGGCAATGAGCAGTTCTTC. Full variable domain (rest looked up from reference TRBV9 and TRBJ2-1): DSGVTQTPKHLITATGQRVTLRCSPRSGDLSVYWYQQSLDQGLQFLIQYYNGEERAKGNILERFSAQQFPDLHSELNLSSLELGDSALYFCASSVTLSSRTPLGNEQFFGPGTRLTVL.

CDR3 protein: CASSRGTPVSNQPQHF. In DNA form, the CDR3 reads TGTGCCAGCAGCCGCGGGACCCCCGTTAGCAATCAGCCCCAGCATTTT. The chain combines TRBV5-6 with TRBJ1-5, with a weak D call TRBD1 (5 bases). Germline loops: CDR1 SGHDT, CDR2 YYEEEE. With 4 bases removed from V and 0 bases from J, the gap between germline ends came to 14 bases. This CDR3 spans 16 amino acids.

The V and J genes are TRBV2 and TRBJ2-1, with TRBD2 matching 10 bases. This CDR3 region has 15 residues. CDR1 is SNHLY, CDR2 FYNNEI, per germline. After removal of 6 bases from V and 9 bases from J, the junction contained 11 bases not matched to a gene. Here the CDR3 DNA reads TGTGCCAGCAGCCCCTTAGCGGGAGGAGGCTCTGAGCAGTTCTTC. This encodes CASSPLAGGGSEQFF.

This clone was counted once. The chain recombines TRBV2 with TRBJ2-7, with D perhaps TRBD2 (6 bases). The ends were cut back, 5 bases at V and 0 bases at J, with 8 bases in the middle. This CDR3 has 13 residues. Germline V CDR1 and CDR2: SNHLY, FYNNEI. CDR3 in amino acids: CASSTSPSYEQYF. CDR3 nucleotides: TGTGCCAGCAGTACTAGCCCCTCCTACGAGCAGTACTTC.

In this sample, this clone turned up many times. V usage is TRBV5-1 and J usage is TRBJ2-1, with TRBD2 identical over 8 bases. The CDR3 has 16 amino acids. CDR1 is SGHRS, CDR2 YFSETQ, per germline. The V gene end was trimmed by 2 bases and the J gene end by 4 bases; junction bases not matched to a gene: 8. As DNA, the CDR3 is TGCGCCAGCAGCTTACACAGCGGGGGAACTTACAATGAGCAGTTCTTC. Its protein is CASSLHSGGTYNEQFF.

This chain joins TRBV5-4 and TRBJ1-1; no reliable D call. The germline V and J ends were trimmed by 0 bases and 0 bases, with 3 bases remaining between them. The V gene's germline CDR1 is SGHNT and CDR2 YYREEE (reference sequence). The CDR3 covers 13 residues. The CDR3 DNA reads TGTGCCAGCAGCTTGGCAGTGAACACTGAAGCTTTCTTT. As protein: CASSLAVNTEAFF.

The chain uses TRBV19 and TRBJ1-2; D unclear. There are 17 residues in the CDR3. Germline assignment: CDR1 LNHDA and CDR2 SQIVND (reference sequence). The V and J ends lost 6 bases and 3 bases respectively, with 23 bases between them. DNA of the CDR3: TGTGCCAGTAGCCCGGCCGGTTCAGGCGAATTCTACTATGGCTACACCTTC. This encodes CASSPAGSGEFYYGYTF.

The chain joins TRBV5-1 to TRBJ2-7, with 11 bases identical to TRBD2. Germline values: CDR1 SGHRS, CDR2 YFSETQ. The junction had 11 bases not matched to a gene; V was cut back by 2 bases and J by 1 base. There are 18 residues in the CDR3. In DNA, the CDR3 is TGCGCCAGCAGCTTTTTTAGCGGGGGGGAATACCCATCCTACGAGCAGTACTTC. It specifies CASSFFSGGEYPSYEQYF.

This clone was seen a handful of times. This chain uses TRBV5-6 with TRBJ1-2, with TRBD1 identical over 7 bases. The CDR3 runs 17 residues. V lost 2 bases to trimming and J lost 4 bases; unmatched junction nucleotides: 14. CDR1 and CDR2 (germline): SGHDT, YYEEEE. The DNA for the CDR3 is TGTGCCAGCAGCTTACGGGACAGACGCTACTTTGGCTATGGCTACACCTTC. Translation: CASSLRDRRYFGYGYTF.

The gene calls are TRBV10-2 and TRBJ1-1; D not certain. CDR1 WSHSY and CDR2 SAAADI come from the germline V gene. This CDR3 is built from 14 residues. The V end lost 4 bases, the J end lost 0 bases, and 9 bases lay between the germline ends. CDR3 nucleotide sequence: TGCGCCAGCAGTGCCGCGGTTTTGAACACTGAAGCTTTCTTT. Translated: CASSAAVLNTEAFF.

The chain carries TRBV5-1 and TRBJ1-5; D call uncertain. The length of the CDR3 is 15 residues. Germline V gene sequence: CDR1 SGHRS, CDR2 YFSETQ. V lost 1 base, J lost 5 bases, and 13 bases lay in between. This chain's CDR3 is CASSLIPGNYQPQHF. The CDR3 DNA reads as TGCGCCAGCAGCTTGATTCCGGGAAACTATCAGCCCCAGCATTTT. Complete variable domain (other parts from reference TRBV5-1 and TRBJ1-5): KAGVTQTPRYLIKTRGQQVTLSCSPISGHRSVSWYQQTPGQGLQFLFEYFSETQRNKGNFPGRFSGRQFSNSRSEMNVSTLELGDSALYLCASSLIPGNYQPQHFGDGTRLSIL.

This clone appeared once. This chain joins TRBV9 and TRBJ2-3, with D unresolved. Trimming cost V 3 bases and J 2 bases, with 7 bases left between them. This CDR3 is 13 amino acids long. Germline assignment: CDR1 SGDLS and CDR2 YYNGEE. The CDR3 bases are TGTGCCAGCAGCGCTCAAGCCACAGATACGCAGTATTTT. Translated, it gives CASSAQATDTQYF. Full variable domain (outside the CDR3, taken from reference TRBV9 and TRBJ2-3): DSGVTQTPKHLITATGQRVTLRCSPRSGDLSVYWYQQSLDQGLQFLIQYYNGEERAKGNILERFSAQQFPDLHSELNLSSLELGDSALYFCASSAQATDTQYFGPGTRLTVL.

The chain couples TRBV30 to TRBJ2-3; 7 nucleotides align to TRBD2. The trim removed 6 bases at V and 1 base at J, leaving 7 bases unmatched. The CDR3 spans 14 residues. Germline CDR1 is GTSNPN and CDR2 is SVGIG (reference sequence). The CDR3 reads CACHREARTDTQYF. Here the CDR3 DNA reads TGTGCCTGTCATCGGGAGGCCCGCACAGATACGCAGTATTTT. Full variable domain (missing parts from reference TRBV30 and TRBJ2-3): SQTIHQWPATLVQPVGSPLSLECTVEGTSNPNLYWYRQAAGRGLQLLFYSVGIGQISSEVPQNLSASRPQDRQFILSSKKLLLSDSGFYLCACHREARTDTQYFGPGTRLTVL.

This clone has only a few counts. The chain joins TRBV5-1 to TRBJ2-3, with a weak D call TRBD2 (6 bases). The CDR3 is 15 amino acids. CDR1 and CDR2 from the germline V gene are SGHRS and YFSETQ. V shed 4 bases and J shed 3 bases, with 15 bases lying between them. The CDR3 nucleotides read TGCGCCAGCAGCCCGCGGGGCGGGGAGACAGATACGCAGTATTTT. It translates to CASSPRGGETDTQYF.